This passage covers 25 T cell receptor beta chains from one sample sequenced in a study. From the RT-PCR reads, TCRdb called clonotypes with MiXCR, one entry per CDR3 protein. This table has about 680,000 distinct CDR3 sequences, approximately 15% appearing once. Material: memory CD4+ T cells from blood. These receptors originate from a female donor in good health, serving as a healthy control.

This rearrangement joins TRBV5-1 to TRBJ2-7; maybe TRBD2 (5 bases). This CDR3 region has 14 residues. CDR1 is SGHRS and CDR2 is YFSETQ in the germline V gene. V lost 0 bases and J 7 bases, leaving 14 bases between the germline ends. CDR3 DNA sequence: TGCGCCAGCAGCTTGGACGTCGGGGTGGGGGAGCAGTACTTC. It codes for CASSLDVGVGEQYF.

At least ten counts were recorded for this clonotype. The rearrangement uses TRBV5-6 and TRBJ2-5; possible D gene TRBD1, 6 bases. The V gene's germline CDR1 is SGHDT and CDR2 YYEEEE. The ends were cut back, 4 bases at V and 2 bases at J, with 12 bases in the middle. The CDR3 consists of 14 residues. Here the CDR3 DNA reads TGTGCCAGCAGCGACTTGGACAGACAAGAGACCCAGTACTTC. Translated: CASSDLDRQETQYF.

The CDR3 coding sequence is TGTGCCAGCAGAAGGGCTTCGCGCTTGGACGAGCAGTACTTC. It yields the protein CASRRASRLDEQYF. The chain is built from TRBV27 and TRBJ2-7; D gene unclear. The CDR3 loop spans 14 amino acids. Trimming cost V 6 bases and J 5 bases, with 17 bases left between them. The germline V gene encodes CDR1 MNHEY and CDR2 SMNVEV (reference sequence).

This clonotype was seen a handful of times. The CDR3 is CASRKRTGDYEKLFF. The CDR3, as DNA: TGCGCCAGCAGGAAAAGGACAGGGGATTATGAAAAACTGTTTTTT. The chain recombines TRBV4-1 with TRBJ1-4; 9 bases map to TRBD1. The CDR3 has 15 amino acids. V was pared by 6 bases and J by 6 bases, with 8 bases of the junction left unmatched. CDR1 is MGHRA, CDR2 YSYEKL, per germline.

In its sample, this clonotype was seen a few times. The V and J genes are TRBV28 and TRBJ2-7; the D gene is possibly TRBD2 (7 bases). Germline CDR1 is MDHEN and CDR2 is SYDVKM. The CDR3 is made up of 14 amino acids. V gave up 1 base and J gave up 6 bases, with 13 bases separating them. The CDR3 DNA follows: TGTGCCAGCAGTTTATCCCCAGGGGAGGGCGAGCAGTACTTC. Residues: CASSLSPGEGEQYF.

The V call is TRBV28, the J call TRBJ1-1; D gene uncertain. Deletions cut 3 bases from V and 2 bases from J, with 13 bases between. Germline V gives CDR1 MDHEN, CDR2 SYDVKM. The length of the CDR3 is 15 residues. This chain's CDR3 is CASSLVGRDNTEAFF. The CDR3 DNA reads as TGTGCCAGCAGTTTGGTTGGGCGAGATAACACTGAAGCTTTCTTT.

The rearrangement uses TRBV3-1 and TRBJ2-7; D call uncertain. Deletions cut 1 base from V and 0 bases from J, with 7 bases between. Germline CDR1 is LGHDT and CDR2 is YNNKEL (reference sequence). The CDR3 extends over 14 amino acids. This chain's CDR3 is CASSQGVASYEQYF. The CDR3 bases are TGTGCCAGCAGCCAAGGGGTCGCCTCCTACGAGCAGTACTTC.

This clonotype was counted between two and nine times. V gene TRBV7-6 combines with J gene TRBJ1-3; no clear D gene. The germline CDR1 and CDR2 sequences are SGHVS and FNYEAQ. The CDR3 covers 16 residues. Trimming cost V 1 base and J 0 bases, with 10 bases left between them. Here the CDR3 reads CASSLGSAGSGNTIYF. CDR3 DNA: TGTGCCAGCAGCTTAGGCTCTGCGGGCTCTGGAAACACCATATATTTT.

This clonotype was observed many times. The chain's CDR3 is CASSVSGKTSGHNEQFF. CDR3 sequence (DNA): TGTGCCAGCAGCGTCAGTGGGAAGACTAGCGGCCACAATGAGCAGTTCTTC. The chain links TRBV7-6 to TRBJ2-1; 9 nucleotides align to TRBD2. The CDR3 is 17 amino acids. Germline V lookup: CDR1 SGHVS, CDR2 FNYEAQ. After removal of 5 bases from V and 5 bases from J, the junction contained 13 bases not matched to a gene.

A few counts support this clonotype. This sequence joins TRBV20-1 and TRBJ2-3; D possibly uses TRBD1 or TRBD2 (5 bases each). This CDR3 is 16 amino acids long. V was cut by 8 bases and J by 2 bases, with 23 bases left in between. Per the germline V gene, CDR1 is DFQATT and CDR2 is SNEGSKA (reference sequence). CDR3 loop: CSCPDMGRTSTDTQYF. For the CDR3, the DNA is TGCAGTTGCCCCGACATGGGACGTACGTCCACAGATACGCAGTATTTT.

The rearrangement uses TRBV18 and TRBJ1-3; the match to TRBD1 covers 9 bases. This CDR3 has 17 amino acids. From germline, CDR1 is KGHSH and CDR2 LQKENI. V was pared by 3 bases and J by 1 base, with 7 bases of the junction left unmatched. CDR3 bases: TGTGCCAGCTCACCGGCGGGACAGGGAAGTTCTGGAAACACCATATATTTT. Amino acid sequence: CASSPAGQGSSGNTIYF.

The V and J genes are TRBV6-5 and TRBJ1-5; TRBD1 matches at 7 bases. Germline V CDR1 and CDR2: MNHEY, SVGAGI. This CDR3 contains 15 residues. Trimming cost V 6 bases and J 1 base; bases outside gene matches: 6. The DNA of the CDR3 is TGTGCCAGCAGGACGACAGGGTACAGCAATCAGCCCCAGCATTTT. Its protein product is CASRTTGYSNQPQHF.

This clonotype was counted many times. The chain has TRBV7-2 and TRBJ1-2; 9 nucleotides agree with TRBD1. The CDR3 contains 13 residues. Losses at the gene ends were 5 bases for V and 8 bases for J; bases not matched to a gene: 6. The V gene's germline CDR1 is SGHTA and CDR2 FQGNSA. The CDR3 DNA sequence: TGTGCCAGCAGCGAACAGGGGGCTAGCGGCTACACCTTC. Translating it yields CASSEQGASGYTF.

The chain joins TRBV12-3 or TRBV12-4 to TRBJ1-5; D may be TRBD1 (5 bases). CDR3 length equals 15 residues. Trimming took 5 bases from V and 6 from J, leaving 17 bases between them. CDR3 residues: CASSGALLSAQPQHF. CDR3 bases: TGTGCCAGCAGTGGGGCCTTGCTGAGTGCTCAGCCCCAGCATTTT.

This clonotype was recorded at least ten times. The rearrangement joins TRBV10-3 to TRBJ2-3, with D tentatively TRBD1 (5 bases). The V gene's germline CDR1 is ENHRY and CDR2 SYGVKD. The CDR3 is 14 residues long. With 3 bases removed from V and 6 bases from J, the gap between germline ends came to 13 bases. The CDR3 spells CAISDRQGRDTQYF. CDR3 DNA sequence: TGTGCCATCAGTGATAGGCAGGGCCGGGATACGCAGTATTTT.

This clonotype was counted only a few times. The chain links TRBV18 to TRBJ2-7, with a possible D match to TRBD1 (6 bases). Germline CDR1 is KGHSH and CDR2 is LQKENI. The V gene lost 5 bases and the J gene lost 4 bases, with 12 bases spanning the gap. The CDR3 is 13 amino acids. The CDR3 region is CASSADRLYEQYF. CDR3 DNA sequence: TGTGCCAGCTCAGCGGACAGACTATACGAGCAGTACTTC. Full variable domain (rest looked up from reference TRBV18 and TRBJ2-7): NAGVMQNPRHLVRRRGQEARLRCSPMKGHSHVYWYRQLPEEGLKFMVYLQKENIIDESGMPKERFSAEFPKEGPSILRIQQVVRGDSAAYFCASSADRLYEQYFGPGTRLTVT.

The chain is built from TRBV5-1 and TRBJ2-2; a possible D gene is TRBD1 (5 bases). The ends were cut back, 4 bases at V and 4 bases at J, with 14 bases in the middle. The CDR3 runs to 15 residues. The germline V gene encodes CDR1 SGHRS and CDR2 YFSETQ. In nucleotides, the CDR3 is TGCGCCAGCAGCACGCAGGGATATGGCACCGGGGAGCTGTTTTTT. This gives the protein CASSTQGYGTGELFF.

As concerns this clonotype: A read error may produce the germline difference seen at one junction end. The V call is TRBV12-3 or TRBV12-4, the J call TRBJ1-1; 10 positions agree with TRBD1. The CDR3 length is 14 residues. The CDR3 is CASIKTGGGTKAFF. Written as DNA, the CDR3 is TGTGCCAGCATTAAGACAGGGGGCGGCACTAAAGCTTTCTTT.

The rearrangement uses TRBV3-1 and TRBJ2-3, with unresolved D. Trimming took 1 base from V and 5 from J, leaving 10 bases between them. This CDR3 is 14 amino acids long. The V gene's germline CDR1 is LGHDT and CDR2 YNNKEL (reference sequence). The CDR3 bases are TGTGCCAGCAGCCAAGGATGGACCCGAGATACGCAGTATTTT. It encodes CASSQGWTRDTQYF.

This clonotype was seen more than once but under ten times. The chain has TRBV12-3 or TRBV12-4 and TRBJ1-2; unclear D gene. This CDR3 contains 12 residues. Trimming took off 3 bases at V and 5 bases at J, with 7 bases between the two ends. The CDR3 here is CASSFRPYGYTF. The CDR3 nucleotides are TGTGCCAGCAGTTTTCGGCCGTATGGCTACACCTTC.

This clonotype has ten or more counts. The rearrangement uses TRBV7-6 and TRBJ2-6, with a tentative D call TRBD2 (6 bases). Trimming removed 0 bases at V and 0 bases at J, with 6 bases between. Germline V gives CDR1 SGHVS, CDR2 FNYEAQ. This CDR3 contains 16 residues. The CDR3 DNA is TGTGCCAGCAGCTTAGCGCGGGGCTCTGGGGCCAACGTCCTGACTTTC. Its translation is CASSLARGSGANVLTF.

For the CDR3, the DNA is TGCGCCAGCGGTCCGGGACAGGCTTTGGCCGGGGAGCTGTTTTTT. It is translated as CASGPGQALAGELFF. V gene TRBV5-1 combines with J gene TRBJ2-2, with 8 bases matching TRBD1. Germline V gene sequence: CDR1 SGHRS, CDR2 YFSETQ. The CDR3 is 15 residues long. V lost 7 bases, J lost 6 bases, and 11 bases stayed unmatched.

This chain uses TRBV7-2 with TRBJ1-1; unclear D gene. The V end lost 0 bases, the J end lost 6 bases, and 11 bases lay between the germline ends. The germline V gene has CDR1 SGHTA and CDR2 FQGNSA. The CDR3 contains 14 residues. Here the CDR3 DNA reads TGTGCCAGCAGCTTAGCTTTTGGGAATCCTGAAGCTTTCTTT. Protein sequence: CASSLAFGNPEAFF.

This clonotype was picked up a small number of times. This chain's CDR3 is CASSVDRDNEQFF. CDR3 coding DNA: TGTGCCAGCAGTGTAGACAGGGACAATGAGCAGTTCTTC. The rearrangement links TRBV28 to TRBJ2-1; 7 nucleotides align to TRBD1. Germline assignment: CDR1 MDHEN and CDR2 SYDVKM. The V gene end was trimmed by 5 bases and the J gene end by 5 bases; junction bases not matched to a gene: 3. The CDR3 contains 13 residues.

The chain carries TRBV20-1 and TRBJ2-6; no firm D call. V was pared by 0 bases and J by 0 bases, with 12 bases between. Germline V gene sequence: CDR1 DFQATT, CDR2 SNEGSKA (reference sequence). This CDR3 has 17 residues. The CDR3 loop is CSAREASAISGANVLTF. The CDR3 bases are TGCAGTGCTAGAGAGGCGTCGGCGATCTCTGGGGCCAACGTCCTGACTTTC.